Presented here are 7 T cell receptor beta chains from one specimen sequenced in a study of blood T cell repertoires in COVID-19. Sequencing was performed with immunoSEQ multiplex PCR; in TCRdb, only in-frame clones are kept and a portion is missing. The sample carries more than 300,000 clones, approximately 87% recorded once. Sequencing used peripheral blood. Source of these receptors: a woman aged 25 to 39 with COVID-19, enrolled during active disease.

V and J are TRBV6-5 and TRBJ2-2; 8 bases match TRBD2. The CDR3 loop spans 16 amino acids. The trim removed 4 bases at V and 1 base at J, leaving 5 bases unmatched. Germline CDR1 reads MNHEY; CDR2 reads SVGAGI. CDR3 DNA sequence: TGTGCCAGCAGTTTCTCGACTAGCGTGAACACCGGGGAGCTGTTTTTT. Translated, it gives CASSFSTSVNTGELFF.

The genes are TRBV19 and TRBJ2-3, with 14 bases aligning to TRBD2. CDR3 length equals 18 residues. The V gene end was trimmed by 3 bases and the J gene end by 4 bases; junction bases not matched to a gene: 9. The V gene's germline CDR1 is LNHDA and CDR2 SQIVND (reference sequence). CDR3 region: CASSMNPPGLAGADTQYF. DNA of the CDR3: TGTGCCAGTAGTATGAACCCCCCGGGACTAGCGGGAGCAGATACGCAGTATTTT.

The CDR3 region has the DNA TGTGCCAGCAGCCCCGACGGAAGACCGGGGGACGAGCAGTACTTC. Its protein product is CASSPDGRPGDEQYF. V and J are TRBV9 and TRBJ2-7; perhaps TRBD2 as D (6 bases). The germline V gene encodes CDR1 SGDLS and CDR2 YYNGEE. V was shortened by 4 bases and J by 5 bases, with 19 bases between the two germline ends. This CDR3 has 15 amino acids. The full variable domain, its missing parts supplied by reference TRBV9 and TRBJ2-7, is DSGVTQTPKHLITATGQRVTLRCSPRSGDLSVYWYQQSLDQGLQFLIQYYNGEERAKGNILERFSAQQFPDLHSELNLSSLELGDSALYFCASSPDGRPGDEQYFGPGTRLTVT.

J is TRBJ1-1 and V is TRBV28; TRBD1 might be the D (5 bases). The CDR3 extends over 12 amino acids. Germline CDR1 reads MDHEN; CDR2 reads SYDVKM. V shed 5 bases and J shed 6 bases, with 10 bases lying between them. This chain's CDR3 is CASSPGGAEAFF. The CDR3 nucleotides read TGTGCCAGCAGTCCAGGAGGGGCTGAAGCTTTCTTT.

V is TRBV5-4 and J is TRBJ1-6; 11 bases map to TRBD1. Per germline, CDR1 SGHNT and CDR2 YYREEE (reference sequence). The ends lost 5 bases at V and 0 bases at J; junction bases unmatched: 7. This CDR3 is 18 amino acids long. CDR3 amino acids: CASSTGTGGISYNSPLHF. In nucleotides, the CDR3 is TGTGCCAGCAGTACCGGGACAGGGGGAATCTCCTATAATTCACCCCTCCACTTT.

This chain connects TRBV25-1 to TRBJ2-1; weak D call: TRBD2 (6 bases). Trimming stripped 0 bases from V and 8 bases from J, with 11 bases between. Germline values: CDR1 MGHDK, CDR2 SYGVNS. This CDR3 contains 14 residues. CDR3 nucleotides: TGTGCCAGCAGTGAATACGGAGGGGTGGATGAGCAGTTCTTC. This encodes CASSEYGGVDEQFF.

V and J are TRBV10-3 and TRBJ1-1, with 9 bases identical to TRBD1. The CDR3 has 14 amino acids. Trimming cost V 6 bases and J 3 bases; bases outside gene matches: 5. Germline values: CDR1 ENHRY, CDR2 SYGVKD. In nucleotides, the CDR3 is TGTGCCATCAGGACAGGGGGTTCGGACACTGAAGCTTTCTTT. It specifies CAIRTGGSDTEAFF.